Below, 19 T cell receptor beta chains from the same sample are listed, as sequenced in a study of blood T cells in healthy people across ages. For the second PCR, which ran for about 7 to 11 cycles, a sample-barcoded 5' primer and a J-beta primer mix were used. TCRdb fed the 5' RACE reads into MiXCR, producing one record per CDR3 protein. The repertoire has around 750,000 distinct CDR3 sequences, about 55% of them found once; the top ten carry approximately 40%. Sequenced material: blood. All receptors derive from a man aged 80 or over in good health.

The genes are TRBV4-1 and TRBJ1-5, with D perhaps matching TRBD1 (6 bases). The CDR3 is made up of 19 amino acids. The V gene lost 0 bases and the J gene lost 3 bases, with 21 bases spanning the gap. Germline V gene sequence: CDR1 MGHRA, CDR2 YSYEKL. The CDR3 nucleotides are TGCGCCAGCAGCCAAGAGGCTTCGGGGGCCAAGGCGCTCAATCAGCCCCAGCATTTT. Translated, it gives CASSQEASGAKALNQPQHF.

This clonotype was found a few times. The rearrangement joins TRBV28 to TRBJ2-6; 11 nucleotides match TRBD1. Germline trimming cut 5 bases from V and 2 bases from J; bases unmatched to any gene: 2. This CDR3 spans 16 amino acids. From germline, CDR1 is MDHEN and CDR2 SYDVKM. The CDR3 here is CASSRTGGAGANVLTF. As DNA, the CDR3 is TGTGCCAGCAGTCGGACAGGGGGCGCTGGGGCCAACGTCCTGACTTTC.

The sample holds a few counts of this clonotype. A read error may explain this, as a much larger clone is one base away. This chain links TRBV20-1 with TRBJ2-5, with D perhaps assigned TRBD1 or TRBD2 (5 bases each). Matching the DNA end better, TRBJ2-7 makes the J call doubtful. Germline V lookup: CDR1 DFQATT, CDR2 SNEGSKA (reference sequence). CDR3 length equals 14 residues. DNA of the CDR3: TGCAGTGCTCCCTTCCGCCTCACCGGGGCCGAGCAGTACTTC. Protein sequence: CSAPFRLTGAEQYF.

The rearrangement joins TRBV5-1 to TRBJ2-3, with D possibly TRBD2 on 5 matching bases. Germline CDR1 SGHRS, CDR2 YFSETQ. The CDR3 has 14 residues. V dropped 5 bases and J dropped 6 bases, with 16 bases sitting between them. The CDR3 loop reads CASRAVYLADTQYF. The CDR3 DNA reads TGCGCCAGCAGAGCGGTTTATTTAGCGGATACGCAGTATTTT.

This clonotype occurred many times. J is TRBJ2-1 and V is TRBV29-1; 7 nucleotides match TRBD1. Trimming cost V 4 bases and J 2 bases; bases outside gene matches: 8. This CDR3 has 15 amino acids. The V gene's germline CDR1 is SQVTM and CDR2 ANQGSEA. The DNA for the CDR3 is TGCAGCGTTGTTGGACAGGCCCTAGCCTACAATGAGCAGTTCTTC. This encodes CSVVGQALAYNEQFF.

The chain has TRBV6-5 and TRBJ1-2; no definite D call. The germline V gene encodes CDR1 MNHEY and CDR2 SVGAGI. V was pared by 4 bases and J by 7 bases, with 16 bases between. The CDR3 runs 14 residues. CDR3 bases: TGTGCCAGCAGTTTACTCGCGGGGAAGGGTGGCTACACCTTC. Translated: CASSLLAGKGGYTF.

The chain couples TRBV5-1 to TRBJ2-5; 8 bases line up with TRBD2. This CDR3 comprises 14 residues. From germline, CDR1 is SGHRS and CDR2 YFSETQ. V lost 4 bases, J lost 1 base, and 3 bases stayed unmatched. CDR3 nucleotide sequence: TGCGCCAGCAGCCCGGGGGGGACCCAAGAGACCCAGTACTTC. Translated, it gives CASSPGGTQETQYF.

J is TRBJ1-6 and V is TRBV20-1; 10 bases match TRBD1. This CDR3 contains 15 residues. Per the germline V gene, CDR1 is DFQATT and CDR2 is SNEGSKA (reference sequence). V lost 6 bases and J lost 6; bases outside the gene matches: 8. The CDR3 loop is CSAGRDRGSNSPLHF. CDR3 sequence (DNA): TGCAGTGCCGGCCGGGACAGGGGTAGTAATTCACCCCTCCACTTT.

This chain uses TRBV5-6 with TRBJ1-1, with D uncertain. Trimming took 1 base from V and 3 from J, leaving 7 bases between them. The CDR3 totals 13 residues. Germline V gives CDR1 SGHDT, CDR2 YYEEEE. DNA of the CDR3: TGTGCCAGCAGCTTGCCGGCGGACACTGAAGCTTTCTTT. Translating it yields CASSLPADTEAFF.

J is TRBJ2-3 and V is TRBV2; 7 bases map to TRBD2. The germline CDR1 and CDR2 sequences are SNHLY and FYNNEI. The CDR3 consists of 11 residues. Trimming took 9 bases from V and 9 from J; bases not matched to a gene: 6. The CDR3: CASRLAPTQYF. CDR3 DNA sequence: TGTGCCAGTAGACTAGCCCCCACGCAGTATTTT.

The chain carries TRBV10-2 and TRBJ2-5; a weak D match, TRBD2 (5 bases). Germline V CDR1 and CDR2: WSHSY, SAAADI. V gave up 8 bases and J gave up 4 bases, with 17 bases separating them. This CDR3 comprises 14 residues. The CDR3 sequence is CASRRTALGETQYF. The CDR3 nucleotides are TGCGCCAGCCGAAGGACTGCTCTAGGAGAGACCCAGTACTTC.

This CDR3 is CASSPGTGGSSRNIQYF. The DNA of the CDR3 is TGTGCCAGCAGTCCCGGGACAGGTGGATCTTCCCGGAACATTCAGTACTTC. The rearrangement links TRBV12-3 or TRBV12-4 to TRBJ2-4; 8 bases are shared with TRBD1. The CDR3 covers 17 residues. V was clipped by 5 bases and J by 7 bases; unmatched bases: 16.

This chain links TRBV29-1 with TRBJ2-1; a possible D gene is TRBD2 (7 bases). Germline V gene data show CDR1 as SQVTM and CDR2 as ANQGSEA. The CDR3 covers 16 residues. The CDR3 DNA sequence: TGCAACGTCGGAGGGGGGGGCACAACCCCTCACAATGAGCAGTTCTTC. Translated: CNVGGGGTTPHNEQFF.

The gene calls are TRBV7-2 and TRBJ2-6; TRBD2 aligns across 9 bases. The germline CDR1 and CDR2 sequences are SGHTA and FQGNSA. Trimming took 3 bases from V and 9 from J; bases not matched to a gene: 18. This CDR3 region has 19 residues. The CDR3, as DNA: TGTGCCAGCAGCTTTATCGGGACTAGCAGGATGGCGGTAGGCAACGTCCTGACTTTC. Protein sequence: CASSFIGTSRMAVGNVLTF.

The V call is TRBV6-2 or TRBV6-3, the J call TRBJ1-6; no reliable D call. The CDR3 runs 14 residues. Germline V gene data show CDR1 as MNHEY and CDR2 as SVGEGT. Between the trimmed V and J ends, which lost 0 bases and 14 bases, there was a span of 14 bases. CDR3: CASSYSKDFLTLHF. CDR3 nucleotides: TGTGCCAGCAGTTACTCGAAGGACTTTCTAACCCTCCACTTT.

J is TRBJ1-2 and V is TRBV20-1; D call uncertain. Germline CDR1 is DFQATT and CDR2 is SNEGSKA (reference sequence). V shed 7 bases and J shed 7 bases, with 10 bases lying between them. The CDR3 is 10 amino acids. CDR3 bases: TGCAGTGTCCCAATCTTTGGCTACACCTTC. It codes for CSVPIFGYTF.

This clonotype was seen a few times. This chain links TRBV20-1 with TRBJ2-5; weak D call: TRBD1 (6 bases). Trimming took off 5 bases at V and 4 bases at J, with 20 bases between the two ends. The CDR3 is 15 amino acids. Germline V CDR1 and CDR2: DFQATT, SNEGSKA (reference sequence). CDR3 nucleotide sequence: TGCAGTGCTCCGGACAGTGCGTCGGGAAGAGAGACCCAGTACTTC. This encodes CSAPDSASGRETQYF.

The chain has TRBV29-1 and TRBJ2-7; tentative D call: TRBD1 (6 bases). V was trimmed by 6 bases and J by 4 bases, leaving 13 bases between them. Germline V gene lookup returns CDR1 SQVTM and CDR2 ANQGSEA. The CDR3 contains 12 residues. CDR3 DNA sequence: TGCAGCGTCCTGGCTACAGGGTACGAGCAGTACTTC. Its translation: CSVLATGYEQYF.

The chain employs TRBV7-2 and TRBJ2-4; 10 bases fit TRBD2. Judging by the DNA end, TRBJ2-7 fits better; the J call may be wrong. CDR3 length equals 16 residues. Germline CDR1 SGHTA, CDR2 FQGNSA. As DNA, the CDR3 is TGTGCCAGCAGCTCCTCACTCTTAGCGGGAGGCCACGAGCAGTACTTC. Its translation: CASSSSLLAGGHEQYF.